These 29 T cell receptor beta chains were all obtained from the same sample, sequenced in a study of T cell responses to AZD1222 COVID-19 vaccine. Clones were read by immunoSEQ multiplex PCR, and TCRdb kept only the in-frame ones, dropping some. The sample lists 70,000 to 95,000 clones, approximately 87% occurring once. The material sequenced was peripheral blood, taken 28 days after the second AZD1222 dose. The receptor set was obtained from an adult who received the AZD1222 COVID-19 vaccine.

The CDR3 DNA reads TGCGCCAGCAGCCAAACCCACAATGAGCAGTTCTTC. Its translation: CASSQTHNEQFF. The chain combines TRBV4-3 with TRBJ2-1; D is uncertain. V was pared by 2 bases and J by 5 bases, with 4 bases between. The CDR3 is 12 amino acids. Germline V gene lookup returns CDR1 LGHNA and CDR2 YSLEER.

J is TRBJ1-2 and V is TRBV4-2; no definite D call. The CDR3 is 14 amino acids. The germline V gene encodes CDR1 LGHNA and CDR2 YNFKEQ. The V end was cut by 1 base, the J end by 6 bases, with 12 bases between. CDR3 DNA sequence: TGTGCCAGCAGCCAAGCCCCCCCAGGCGATGGCTACACCTTC. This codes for CASSQAPPGDGYTF.

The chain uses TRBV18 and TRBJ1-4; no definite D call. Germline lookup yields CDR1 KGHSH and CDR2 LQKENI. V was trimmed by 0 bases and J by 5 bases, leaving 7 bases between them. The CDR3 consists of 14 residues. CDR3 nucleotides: TGTGCCAGCTCACCACCGCAGTTCAATGAAAAACTGTTTTTT. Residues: CASSPPQFNEKLFF.

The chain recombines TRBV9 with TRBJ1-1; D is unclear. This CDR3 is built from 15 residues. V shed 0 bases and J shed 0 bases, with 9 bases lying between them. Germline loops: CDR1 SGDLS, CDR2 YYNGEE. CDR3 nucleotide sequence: TGTGCCAGCAGCGTAGCGGGCAGCTTGAACACTGAAGCTTTCTTT. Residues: CASSVAGSLNTEAFF. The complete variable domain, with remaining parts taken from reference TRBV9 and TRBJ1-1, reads DSGVTQTPKHLITATGQRVTLRCSPRSGDLSVYWYQQSLDQGLQFLIQYYNGEERAKGNILERFSAQQFPDLHSELNLSSLELGDSALYFCASSVAGSLNTEAFFGQGTRLTVV.

The CDR3 DNA sequence: TGTGCCAGTAGTATTCAGGACAGTAACTATGGCTACACCTTC. Protein: CASSIQDSNYGYTF. This chain joins TRBV19 and TRBJ1-2; the D gene is possibly TRBD1 (6 bases). This CDR3 region has 14 residues. Trimming pared 3 bases from V and 1 base from J, leaving 9 bases between. Looked up from germline, CDR1 is LNHDA and CDR2 is SQIVND (reference sequence). Variable domain in full (rest from reference TRBV19 and TRBJ1-2): DGGITQSPKYLFRKEGQNVTLSCEQNLNHDAMYWYRQDPGQGLRLIYYSQIVNDFQKGDIAEGYSVSREKKESFPLTVTSAQKNPTAFYLCASSIQDSNYGYTFGSGTRLTVV.

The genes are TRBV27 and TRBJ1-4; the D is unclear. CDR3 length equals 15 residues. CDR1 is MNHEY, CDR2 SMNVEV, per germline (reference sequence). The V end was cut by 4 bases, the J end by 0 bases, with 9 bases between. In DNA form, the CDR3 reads TGTGCCAGCAGTTGGGTGTGGCCAACTAATGAAAAACTGTTTTTT. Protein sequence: CASSWVWPTNEKLFF.

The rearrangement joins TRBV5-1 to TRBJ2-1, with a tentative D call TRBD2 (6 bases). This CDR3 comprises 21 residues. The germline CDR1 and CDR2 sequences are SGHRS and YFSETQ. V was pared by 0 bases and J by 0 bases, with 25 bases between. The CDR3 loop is CASSLAPLPAGGFLSYNEQFF. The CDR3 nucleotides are TGCGCCAGCAGCTTGGCACCTCTTCCAGCGGGTGGTTTCCTCTCCTACAATGAGCAGTTCTTC.

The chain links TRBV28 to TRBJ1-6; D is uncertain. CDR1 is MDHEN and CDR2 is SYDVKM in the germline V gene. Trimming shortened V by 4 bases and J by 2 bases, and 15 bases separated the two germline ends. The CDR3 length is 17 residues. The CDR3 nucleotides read TGTGCCAGCAGTTCGAAGGACGGAGTCACCTATAATTCACCCCTCCACTTT. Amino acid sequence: CASSSKDGVTYNSPLHF.

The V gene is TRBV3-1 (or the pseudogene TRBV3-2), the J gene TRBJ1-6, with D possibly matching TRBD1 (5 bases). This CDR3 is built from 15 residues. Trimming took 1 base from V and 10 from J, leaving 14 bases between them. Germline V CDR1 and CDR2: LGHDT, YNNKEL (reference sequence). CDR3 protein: CASSQGQGKSSPLHF. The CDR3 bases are TGTGCCAGCAGCCAAGGTCAGGGAAAATCCTCACCCCTCCACTTT.

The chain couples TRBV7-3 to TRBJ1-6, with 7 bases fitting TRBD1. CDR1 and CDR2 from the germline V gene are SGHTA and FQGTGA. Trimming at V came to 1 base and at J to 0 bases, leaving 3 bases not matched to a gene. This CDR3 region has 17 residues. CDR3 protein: CASSLKGQSSYNSPLHF. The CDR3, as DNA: TGTGCCAGCAGCTTAAAGGGACAGAGCTCCTATAATTCACCCCTCCACTTT.

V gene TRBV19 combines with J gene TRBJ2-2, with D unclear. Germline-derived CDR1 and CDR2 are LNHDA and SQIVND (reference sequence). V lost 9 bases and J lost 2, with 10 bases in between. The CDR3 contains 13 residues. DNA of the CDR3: TGTGCCAGCCTGAACCACAACACCGGGGAGCTGTTTTTT. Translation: CASLNHNTGELFF.

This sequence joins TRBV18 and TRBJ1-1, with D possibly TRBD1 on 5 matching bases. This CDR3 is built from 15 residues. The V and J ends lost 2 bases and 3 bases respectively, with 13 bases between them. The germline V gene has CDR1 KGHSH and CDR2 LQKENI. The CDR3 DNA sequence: TGTGCCAGCTCACCAGCCGGGGGGGTAGACACTGAAGCTTTCTTT. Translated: CASSPAGGVDTEAFF.

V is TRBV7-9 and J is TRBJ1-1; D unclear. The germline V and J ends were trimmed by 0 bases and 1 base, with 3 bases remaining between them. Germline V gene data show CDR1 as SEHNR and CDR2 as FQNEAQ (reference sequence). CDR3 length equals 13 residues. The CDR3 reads CASSLAGNTEAFF. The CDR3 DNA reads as TGTGCCAGCAGCTTAGCGGGGAACACTGAAGCTTTCTTT.

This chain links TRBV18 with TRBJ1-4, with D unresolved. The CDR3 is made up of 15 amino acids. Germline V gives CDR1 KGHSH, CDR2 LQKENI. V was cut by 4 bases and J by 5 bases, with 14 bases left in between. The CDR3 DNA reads TGTGCCAGCTCACGATCCGGGAAGGAGAATGAAAAACTGTTTTTT. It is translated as CASSRSGKENEKLFF.

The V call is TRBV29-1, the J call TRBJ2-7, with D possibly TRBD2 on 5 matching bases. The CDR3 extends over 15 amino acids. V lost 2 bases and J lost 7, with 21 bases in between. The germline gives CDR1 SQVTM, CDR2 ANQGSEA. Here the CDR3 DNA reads TGCAGCGTTGAACCCGGAGCTGTAGGATCGGGGGAGCAGTACTTC. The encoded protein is CSVEPGAVGSGEQYF.

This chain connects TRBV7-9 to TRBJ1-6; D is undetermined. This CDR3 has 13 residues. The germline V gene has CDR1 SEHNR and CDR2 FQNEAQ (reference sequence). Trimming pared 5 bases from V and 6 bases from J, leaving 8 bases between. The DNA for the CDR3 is TGTGCCAGCAGCGCCGCGAGTAATTCACCCCTCCACTTT. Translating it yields CASSAASNSPLHF.

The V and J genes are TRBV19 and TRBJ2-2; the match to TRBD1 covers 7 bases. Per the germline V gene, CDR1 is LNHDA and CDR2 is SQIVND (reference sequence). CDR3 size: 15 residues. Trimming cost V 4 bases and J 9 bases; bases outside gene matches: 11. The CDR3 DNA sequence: TGTGCCAGTAGTACCCGGGGACAGTGGGCTAGGGAGCTGTTTTTT. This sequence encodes CASSTRGQWARELFF.

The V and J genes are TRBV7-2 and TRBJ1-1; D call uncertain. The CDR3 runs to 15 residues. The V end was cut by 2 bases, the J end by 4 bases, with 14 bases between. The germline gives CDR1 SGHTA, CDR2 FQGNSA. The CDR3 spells CASSLLGQLRTEAFF. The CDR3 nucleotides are TGTGCCAGCAGCTTATTGGGTCAACTACGCACTGAAGCTTTCTTT.

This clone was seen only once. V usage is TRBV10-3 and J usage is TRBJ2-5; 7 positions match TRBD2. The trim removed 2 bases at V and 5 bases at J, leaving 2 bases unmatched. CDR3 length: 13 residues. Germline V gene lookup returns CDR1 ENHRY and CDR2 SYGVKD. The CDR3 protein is CAISEHGGETQYF. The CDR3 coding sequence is TGTGCCATCAGTGAGCACGGGGGGGAGACCCAGTACTTC.

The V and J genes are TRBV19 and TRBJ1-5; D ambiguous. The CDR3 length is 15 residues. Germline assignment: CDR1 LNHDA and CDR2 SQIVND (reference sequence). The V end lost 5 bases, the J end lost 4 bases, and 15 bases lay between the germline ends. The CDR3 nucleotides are TGTGCCAGTAGTGAGACAAGCCGCGGGAATCAGCCCCAGCATTTT. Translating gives CASSETSRGNQPQHF.

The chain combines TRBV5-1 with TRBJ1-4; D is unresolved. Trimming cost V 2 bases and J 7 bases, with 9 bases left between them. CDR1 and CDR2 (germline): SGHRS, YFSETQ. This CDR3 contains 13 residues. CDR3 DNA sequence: TGCGCCAGCAGCTTAGTGGGAGCTGAAAAACTGTTTTTT. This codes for CASSLVGAEKLFF.

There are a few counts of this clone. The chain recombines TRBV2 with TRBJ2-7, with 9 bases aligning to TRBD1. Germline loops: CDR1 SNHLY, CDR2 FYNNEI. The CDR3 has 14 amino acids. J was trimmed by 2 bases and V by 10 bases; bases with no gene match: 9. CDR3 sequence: CATLGGTGTYEQYF. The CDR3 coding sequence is TGTGCCACCTTAGGGGGGACAGGGACCTACGAGCAGTACTTC.

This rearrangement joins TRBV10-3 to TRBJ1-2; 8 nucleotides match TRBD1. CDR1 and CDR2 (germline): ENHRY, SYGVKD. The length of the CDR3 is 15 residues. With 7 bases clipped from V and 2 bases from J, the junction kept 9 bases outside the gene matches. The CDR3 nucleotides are TGTGCCATCAATGACCCAGGGGGCGCGAACTATGGCTACACCTTC. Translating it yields CAINDPGGANYGYTF.

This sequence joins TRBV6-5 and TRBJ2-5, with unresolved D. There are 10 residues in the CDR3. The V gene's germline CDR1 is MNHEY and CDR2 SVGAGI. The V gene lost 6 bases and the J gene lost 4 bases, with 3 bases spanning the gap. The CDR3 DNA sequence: TGTGCCAGCAGAGGAGAGACCCAGTACTTC. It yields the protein CASRGETQYF.

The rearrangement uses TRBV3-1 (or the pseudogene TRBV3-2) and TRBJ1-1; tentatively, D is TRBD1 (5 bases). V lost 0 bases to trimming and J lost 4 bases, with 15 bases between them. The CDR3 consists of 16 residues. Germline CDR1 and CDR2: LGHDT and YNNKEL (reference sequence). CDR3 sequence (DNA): TGTGCCAGCAGCCAAGATCAAGGGGTATGGGGCACTGAAGCTTTCTTT. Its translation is CASSQDQGVWGTEAFF.

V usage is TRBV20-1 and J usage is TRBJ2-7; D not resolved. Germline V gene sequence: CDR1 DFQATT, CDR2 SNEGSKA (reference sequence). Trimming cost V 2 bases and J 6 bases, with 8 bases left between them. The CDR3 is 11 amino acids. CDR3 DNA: TGCAGTGCTAGACCAGCAACCGAGCAGTACTTC. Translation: CSARPATEQYF.

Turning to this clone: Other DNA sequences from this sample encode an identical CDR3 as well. In DNA form, the CDR3 reads TGTGCCACCGGCCGGGACAGGGTAGGCGAGCAGTACTTC. Amino acids: CATGRDRVGEQYF. V usage is TRBV15 and J usage is TRBJ2-7, with TRBD1 identical over 9 bases. Germline V gene sequence: CDR1 LNHNV, CDR2 YYDKDF (reference sequence). This CDR3 has 13 residues. The junction had 8 bases not matched to a gene; V was cut back by 8 bases and J by 6 bases.

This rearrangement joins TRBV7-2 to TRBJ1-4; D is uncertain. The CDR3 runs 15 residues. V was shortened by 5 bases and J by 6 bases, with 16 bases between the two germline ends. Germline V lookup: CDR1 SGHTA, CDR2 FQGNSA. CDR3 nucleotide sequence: TGTGCCAGCAGCCCCTGGAGGGTCGAGGATGAAAAACTGTTTTTT. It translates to CASSPWRVEDEKLFF.

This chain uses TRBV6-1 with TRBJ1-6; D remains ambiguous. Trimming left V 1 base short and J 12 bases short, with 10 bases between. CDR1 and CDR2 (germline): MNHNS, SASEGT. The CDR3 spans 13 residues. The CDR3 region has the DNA TGTGCCAGCAGTGAAGTTAATTCAAGACCCCTCCACTTT. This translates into CASSEVNSRPLHF.